Below, one T cell receptor beta chain is given with its context. Its antigen remains unidentified. The data derive from a study of response to subunit inactivated influenza vaccine. The study's findings and limits: Each seasonal influenza vaccination, the authors suggested, recruits few new T cells.

The ends were cut back, 10 bases at V and 2 bases at J, with 14 bases in the middle. The germline gives CDR1 ENHRY, CDR2 SYGVKD. This CDR3 region has 13 residues. MiXCR, run by TCRdb on the RT-PCR reads, gives a single entry per CDR3 protein. The repertoire holds 650,000 to 800,000 distinct CDR3 sequences, with more than 11% as singletons. V gene TRBV10-3 combines with J gene TRBJ2-5, with TRBD1 as a possible D gene (6 bases). Sequences were derived from PBMCs from blood, sampled around 15 days before vaccination. This TCR came from a man aged 45-60 years who received an inactivated influenza vaccine. CDR3 DNA sequence: TGTGCCACAGGGGATCCGGGGCAAGAGACCCAGTACTTC. Residues: CATGDPGQETQYF.